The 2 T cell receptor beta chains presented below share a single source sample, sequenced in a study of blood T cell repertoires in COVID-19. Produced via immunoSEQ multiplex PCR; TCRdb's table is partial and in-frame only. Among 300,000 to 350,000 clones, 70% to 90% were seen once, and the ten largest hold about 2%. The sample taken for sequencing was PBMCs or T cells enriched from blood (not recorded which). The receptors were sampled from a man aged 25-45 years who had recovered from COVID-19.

Written as DNA, the CDR3 is TGTGCCAGCTCACCGCTACCGGGATTCAATCAGCCCCAGCATTTT. Its translation is CASSPLPGFNQPQHF. The rearrangement joins TRBV18 to TRBJ1-5; D call uncertain. CDR3 length: 15 amino acids. The germline V gene encodes CDR1 KGHSH and CDR2 LQKENI. The V end was cut by 3 bases, the J end by 3 bases, with 12 bases between.

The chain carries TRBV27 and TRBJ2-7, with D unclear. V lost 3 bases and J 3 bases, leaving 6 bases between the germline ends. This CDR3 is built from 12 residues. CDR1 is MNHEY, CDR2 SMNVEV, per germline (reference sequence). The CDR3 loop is CASSFGGYEQYF. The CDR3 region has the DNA TGTGCCAGCAGTTTTGGCGGCTACGAGCAGTACTTC.